The next 30 T cell receptor beta chains were all read from a single sample in a study of T-cell reconstitution after alpha-beta-depleted transplantation in children. The authors prepared the TCRbeta library with unique molecular identifiers. TCRdb reanalysed the PCR reads using MiXCR and keeps one entry per CDR3 protein. Here the sample spans nearly 400,000 distinct CDR3 sequences, roughly 20% being singletons. This sample comprised PBMCs from the stem cell graft donor, obtained from the stem cell graft. These receptors all come from a human donor who donated a stem cell graft to a child with acute myeloid leukemia.

This clonotype has at least ten counts. J is TRBJ2-1 and V is TRBV12-3 or TRBV12-4, with D hard to call. The CDR3 has 11 amino acids. V lost 6 bases to trimming and J lost 6 bases, with 6 bases between them. As DNA, the CDR3 is TGTGCCAGCAGGGCTTCCAATGAGCAGTTCTTC. This encodes CASRASNEQFF.

The chain has TRBV5-6 and TRBJ1-2, with 8 positions matching TRBD1. The germline CDR1 and CDR2 sequences are SGHDT and YYEEEE. This CDR3 region has 13 residues. V shed 4 bases, J shed 6 bases, and the junction held 5 bases outside the gene matches. CDR3 region: CASSNGQGDGYTF. The CDR3 bases are TGTGCCAGCAGCAATGGACAGGGTGATGGCTACACCTTC.

The rearrangement uses TRBV20-1 and TRBJ2-1; possible D gene TRBD2, 7 bases. The CDR3 covers 17 residues. Trimming cost V 1 base and J 2 bases, with 18 bases left between them. Germline loops: CDR1 DFQATT, CDR2 SNEGSKA (reference sequence). In DNA, the CDR3 is TGCAGTGCTAGAGCAATAACGGGGAGGGGGGCCTACAATGAGCAGTTCTTC. Residues: CSARAITGRGAYNEQFF.

The J gene is TRBJ2-1, the V gene TRBV20-1; 7 bases match TRBD1. The V segment lost 1 base and the J segment 4 bases; nucleotides outside the gene matches: 7. From germline, CDR1 is DFQATT and CDR2 SNEGSKA (reference sequence). This CDR3 has 15 amino acids. CDR3 nucleotide sequence: TGCAGTGCTAGAGGCCCAGGGGGATCATACAATGAGCAGTTCTTC. Its protein product is CSARGPGGSYNEQFF.

This clonotype has only a few counts. This sequence joins TRBV20-1 and TRBJ2-1; a possible D gene is TRBD2 (5 bases). V was clipped by 1 base and J by 2 bases, with 21 bases between them. The CDR3 is made up of 18 amino acids. Germline V gene sequence: CDR1 DFQATT, CDR2 SNEGSKA (reference sequence). The CDR3 region is CSARGGRLGYDTYNEQFF. CDR3 DNA sequence: TGCAGTGCTAGAGGAGGGCGTTTGGGATACGACACCTACAATGAGCAGTTCTTC.

In its sample, this clonotype was seen a few times. The chain couples TRBV7-9 to TRBJ2-7; D gene unclear. From germline, CDR1 is SEHNR and CDR2 FQNEAQ (reference sequence). The CDR3 has 12 residues. The V gene lost 6 bases and the J gene lost 3 bases, with 9 bases spanning the gap. The CDR3 spells CASSRQDYEQYF. The CDR3 DNA follows: TGTGCCAGCAGTCGCCAGGACTACGAGCAGTACTTC.

This clonotype has a handful of counts. The V and J genes are TRBV7-7 and TRBJ2-1; D is undetermined. CDR3 size: 13 residues. V was shortened by 5 bases and J by 6 bases, with 11 bases between the two germline ends. Looked up from germline, CDR1 is SSHAT and CDR2 is FNYEAQ (reference sequence). The CDR3 DNA reads as TGTGCCAGCAGCGCTAGACATGGCAATGAGCAGTTCTTC. Encoded protein: CASSARHGNEQFF. Variable domain in full (rest from reference TRBV7-7 and TRBJ2-1): GAGVSQSPRYKVTKRGQDVTLRCDPISSHATLYWYQQALGQGPEFLTYFNYEAQPDKSGLPSDRFSAERPEGSISTLTIQRTEQRDSAMYRCASSARHGNEQFFGPGTRLTVL.

In its sample, this clonotype was seen a few times. V usage is TRBV6-1 and J usage is TRBJ1-1, with 7 bases matching TRBD1. In germline, CDR1 is MNHNS, CDR2 SASEGT. J gave up 0 bases and V 5 bases, and 9 bases lay outside the gene matches. The CDR3 spans 16 residues. CDR3 DNA sequence: TGTGCCAGCAGTCTCGCCGGGACAGAGATGAACACTGAAGCTTTCTTT. Translated, it gives CASSLAGTEMNTEAFF.

This rearrangement joins TRBV20-1 to TRBJ2-3; TRBD1 aligns across 9 bases. This CDR3 contains 18 residues. Germline assignment: CDR1 DFQATT and CDR2 SNEGSKA (reference sequence). V shed 0 bases, J shed 2 bases, and the junction held 12 bases outside the gene matches. The CDR3, as DNA: TGCAGTGCTAGAGATATAACAGGGGGCTTTCCCCACACAGATACGCAGTATTTT. Amino acids: CSARDITGGFPHTDTQYF.

This clonotype was picked up many times. The chain has TRBV20-1 and TRBJ2-7, with 14 bases fitting TRBD2. Germline V lookup: CDR1 DFQATT, CDR2 SNEGSKA (reference sequence). This CDR3 is 18 amino acids long. V dropped 5 bases and J dropped 3; count of bases not matched to a gene: 15. The CDR3: CSAHSLTTTSGRVYEQYF. The CDR3 nucleotides are TGCAGTGCTCACTCTCTCACAACGACTAGCGGGAGGGTCTACGAGCAGTACTTC.

The rearrangement links TRBV6-2 or TRBV6-3 to TRBJ2-3, with D possibly TRBD1 on 6 matching bases. This CDR3 has 15 residues. Germline CDR1 and CDR2: MNHEY and SVGEGT. The germline V and J ends were trimmed by 6 bases and 3 bases, with 16 bases remaining between them. The CDR3 DNA follows: TGTGCCAGCAGGGGTAACAGGGTGTGGACAGATACGCAGTATTTT. It is translated as CASRGNRVWTDTQYF.

This clonotype came up many times. This chain uses TRBV4-2 with TRBJ1-5; D is uncertain. Trimming removed 1 base from V and 5 bases from J, with 9 bases in between. This CDR3 region has 14 residues. Germline V gene lookup returns CDR1 LGHNA and CDR2 YNFKEQ. The CDR3 reads CASSQGLSYQPQHF. CDR3 coding DNA: TGTGCCAGCAGCCAAGGGTTGTCGTATCAGCCCCAGCATTTT.

This rearrangement joins TRBV15 to TRBJ2-7; D possibly corresponds to TRBD1 (6 bases). Per germline, CDR1 LNHNV and CDR2 YYDKDF (reference sequence). The CDR3 consists of 12 residues. The ends were cut back, 6 bases at V and 6 bases at J, with 12 bases in the middle. The CDR3 coding sequence is TGTGCCACCAGTTCCCCCAGGGGCGAGCAGTACTTC. Its translation: CATSSPRGEQYF. The complete variable domain, with remaining parts taken from reference TRBV15 and TRBJ2-7, reads DAMVIQNPRYQVTQFGKPVTLSCSQTLNHNVMYWYQQKSSQAPKLLFHYYDKDFNNEADTPDNFQSRRPNTSFCFLDIRSPGLGDTAMYLCATSSPRGEQYFGPGTRLTVT.

The genes are TRBV29-1 and TRBJ1-1, with a tentative D call TRBD1 (6 bases). The CDR3 runs to 17 residues. V lost 5 bases and J lost 4, with 26 bases in between. Germline lookup yields CDR1 SQVTM and CDR2 ANQGSEA. The CDR3 is CSVLPLGSTGRITEAFF. In DNA form, the CDR3 reads TGCAGCGTTCTGCCTTTGGGATCTACAGGGAGGATCACTGAAGCTTTCTTT. The variable domain in full, with the rest retrieved from reference TRBV29-1 and TRBJ1-1, is SAVISQKPSRDICQRGTSLTIQCQVDSQVTMMFWYRQQPGQSLTLIATANQGSEATYESGFVIDKFPISRPNLTFSTLTVSNMSPEDSSIYLCSVLPLGSTGRITEAFFGQGTRLTVV.

In this sample, this clonotype turned up a few times. The V call is TRBV11-2, the J call TRBJ2-3; 13 bases fit TRBD2. This CDR3 region has 17 residues. The germline gives CDR1 SGHAT, CDR2 FQNNGV. V dropped 5 bases and J dropped 3; count of bases not matched to a gene: 8. The CDR3 spells CASSARTSGSRTDTQYF. The CDR3 DNA is TGTGCCAGCAGCGCCCGGACTAGCGGGAGTAGGACAGATACGCAGTATTTT.

This sequence joins TRBV2 and TRBJ1-4; no reliable D call. This CDR3 region has 13 residues. Germline-derived CDR1 and CDR2 are SNHLY and FYNNEI. The V end was cut by 6 bases, the J end by 3 bases, with 8 bases between. The CDR3 coding sequence is TGTGCCAGCAGCAGGTGGTCTAATGAAAAACTGTTTTTT. This gives the protein CASSRWSNEKLFF.

Concerning this clonotype itself: One end of the junction fails to match germline, which may point to a read error. The rearrangement links TRBV2 to TRBJ1-6, with a tentative D call TRBD1 (5 bases). CDR1 and CDR2 (germline): SNHLY, FYNNEI. This CDR3 contains 15 residues. CDR3 DNA sequence: TGTGCCAGCACGATCGGACACTCCAATAATTCACCCCTCCACTTT. Amino acid sequence: CASTIGHSNNSPLHF.

This clonotype was recorded a few times. The CDR3 spells CASRTGTQNIQYF. In DNA, the CDR3 is TGTGCCAGCAGAACTGGGACCCAAAACATTCAGTACTTC. V gene TRBV12-3 or TRBV12-4 combines with J gene TRBJ2-4; either TRBD1 or TRBD2 may supply D (5 bases each). There are 13 residues in the CDR3. Trimming shortened V by 6 bases and J by 5 bases, and 11 bases separated the two germline ends.

This clonotype appeared a few times. The J gene is TRBJ2-1, the V gene TRBV20-1; a weak D match, TRBD2 (6 bases). CDR1 and CDR2 from the germline V gene are DFQATT and SNEGSKA (reference sequence). V was trimmed by 7 bases and J by 4 bases, leaving 17 bases between them. CDR3 length equals 14 residues. CDR3 in DNA: TGCAGTGGCACACTCCGGGACTTTTACAATGAGCAGTTCTTC. As protein: CSGTLRDFYNEQFF.

The rearrangement uses TRBV12-3 or TRBV12-4 and TRBJ2-2; a weak D match, TRBD2 (6 bases). Trimming took off 6 bases at V and 0 bases at J, with 14 bases between the two ends. CDR3 length equals 16 residues. For the CDR3, the DNA is TGTGCCAGCAGACCCAATAGCGGACCGAACACCGGGGAGCTGTTTTTT. Amino acids: CASRPNSGPNTGELFF.

Only a few counts were recorded for this clonotype. This chain joins TRBV24-1 and TRBJ2-1, with 10 bases that match TRBD2. CDR3 length: 15 amino acids. V was pared by 5 bases and J by 3 bases, with 3 bases of the junction left unmatched. The V gene's germline CDR1 is KGHDR and CDR2 SFDVKD. Here the CDR3 DNA reads TGTGCCACCAGTGTCCCTAGCGGGAGCTACAATGAGCAGTTCTTC. This codes for CATSVPSGSYNEQFF.

The chain links TRBV29-1 to TRBJ2-1; D gene uncertain. Germline V gene data show CDR1 as SQVTM and CDR2 as ANQGSEA. Trimming shortened V by 6 bases and J by 5 bases, and 8 bases separated the two germline ends. The CDR3 has 11 residues. CDR3 sequence: CSVHYHNEQFF. CDR3 DNA: TGCAGCGTCCACTACCACAATGAGCAGTTCTTC.

This chain connects TRBV10-3 to TRBJ2-7, with D perhaps assigned TRBD1 or TRBD2 (7 bases each). The V gene's germline CDR1 is ENHRY and CDR2 SYGVKD. Trimming took off 7 bases at V and 0 bases at J, with 16 bases between the two ends. This CDR3 is 15 amino acids long. CDR3 sequence (DNA): TGTGCCATCACCTCAGGGGGGGACTCCTCCTACGAGCAGTACTTC. It specifies CAITSGGDSSYEQYF.

The chain combines TRBV6-1 with TRBJ2-2, with D possibly matching TRBD2 (6 bases). Trimming shortened V by 6 bases and J by 7 bases, and 15 bases separated the two germline ends. This CDR3 comprises 14 residues. Germline V CDR1 and CDR2: MNHNS, SASEGT. The chain's CDR3 is CASREGSIIGELFF. CDR3 nucleotide sequence: TGTGCCAGCAGGGAGGGCTCGATCATCGGGGAGCTGTTTTTT.

This clonotype was detected a few times. This rearrangement joins TRBV20-1 to TRBJ2-1; D unresolved. V lost 7 bases and J 4 bases, leaving 14 bases between the germline ends. CDR3 length: 13 amino acids. Looked up from germline, CDR1 is DFQATT and CDR2 is SNEGSKA (reference sequence). CDR3 nucleotide sequence: TGCAGTGTTATGAGTCCCCGGTACAATGAGCAGTTCTTC. This translates into CSVMSPRYNEQFF.

This clonotype was detected ten times or more. This chain connects TRBV20-1 to TRBJ2-7; D is possibly TRBD2 (5 bases). The CDR3 totals 13 residues. CDR1 is DFQATT and CDR2 is SNEGSKA in the germline V gene (reference sequence). V dropped 6 bases and J dropped 5 bases, with 17 bases sitting between them. The CDR3 coding sequence is TGCAGTGCCCGAGTACCGGGATTTGACGAGCAGTACTTC. It encodes CSARVPGFDEQYF.

In this sample, this clonotype turned up many times. The chain uses TRBV15 and TRBJ2-1, with 8 bases lining up with TRBD2. From germline, CDR1 is LNHNV and CDR2 YYDKDF (reference sequence). V gave up 3 bases and J gave up 8 bases; unmatched junction bases: 0. The CDR3 extends over 12 amino acids. The CDR3 sequence is CATSRREDEQFF. CDR3 in DNA: TGTGCCACCAGCAGGCGGGAGGATGAGCAGTTCTTC.

V usage is TRBV5-1 and J usage is TRBJ1-1; D gene ambiguous. CDR3 size: 15 residues. Trimming pared 0 bases from V and 0 bases from J, leaving 9 bases between. The germline CDR1 and CDR2 sequences are SGHRS and YFSETQ. CDR3 in DNA: TGCGCCAGCAGCTTGGTAATGGAGATGAACACTGAAGCTTTCTTT. Its protein product is CASSLVMEMNTEAFF.

This clonotype was counted ten times or more. The chain combines TRBV20-1 with TRBJ2-5; a weak D match, TRBD1 (5 bases). Germline V gene data show CDR1 as DFQATT and CDR2 as SNEGSKA (reference sequence). Deletions cut 3 bases from V and 1 base from J, with 12 bases between. The CDR3 covers 14 residues. CDR3 nucleotide sequence: TGCAGTGCTAGCCCCCGACAGCTCCAAGAGACCCAGTACTTC. Protein: CSASPRQLQETQYF.

The chain couples TRBV10-3 to TRBJ2-3; D perhaps matches TRBD2 (6 bases). V shed 4 bases and J shed 1 base, with 9 bases lying between them. Germline lookup yields CDR1 ENHRY and CDR2 SYGVKD. The CDR3 length is 14 residues. The CDR3 region is CAISGGIGTDTQYF. CDR3 in DNA: TGTGCCATCAGTGGCGGGATTGGCACAGATACGCAGTATTTT.